The 22 T cell receptor beta chains below were found in one sample sequenced in a study of OX40 agonist ivuxolimab in advanced cancers. The assay was immunoSEQ multiplex PCR, and TCRdb's table has in-frame clones only and misses some. This sample has tens of thousands of clones; more than 80% occur once, and the top ten carry about a fifth. The starting material was CD4+ or CD8+ T cells sorted from blood, obtained in a trial of the OX40 agonist ivuxolimab. These receptor sequences come from an adult with an advanced solid tumor such as melanoma, head and neck, liver or kidney cancer.

V gene TRBV27 combines with J gene TRBJ1-2; D is possibly TRBD1 (6 bases). This CDR3 has 14 amino acids. Germline CDR1 is MNHEY and CDR2 is SMNVEV (reference sequence). The V and J ends lost 9 bases and 1 base respectively, with 15 bases between them. The CDR3 coding sequence is TGTGCCAGTCGTGGGACAAGACTTAACTATGGCTACACCTTC. It encodes CASRGTRLNYGYTF.

The CDR3, as DNA: TGCGCCAGCAGCTTGGACGGCGGGTCCGATACGCAGTATTTT. Translation: CASSLDGGSDTQYF. The rearrangement joins TRBV5-1 to TRBJ2-3, with D tentatively TRBD2 (5 bases). There are 14 residues in the CDR3. In germline, CDR1 is SGHRS, CDR2 YFSETQ. V was clipped by 0 bases and J by 6 bases, with 11 bases between them. The full variable domain, rest sourced from reference TRBV5-1 and TRBJ2-3, is KAGVTQTPRYLIKTRGQQVTLSCSPISGHRSVSWYQQTPGQGLQFLFEYFSETQRNKGNFPGRFSGRQFSNSRSEMNVSTLELGDSALYLCASSLDGGSDTQYFGPGTRLTVL.

The chain employs TRBV6-1 and TRBJ2-3; 10 positions agree with TRBD2. Per germline, CDR1 MNHNS and CDR2 SASEGT. CDR3 length: 14 amino acids. With 7 bases clipped from V and 10 bases from J, the junction kept 11 bases outside the gene matches. The CDR3 coding sequence is TGTGCCAGCACCATAGACAGCGGGGGGGCCGCGCAGTATTTT. Translated, it gives CASTIDSGGAAQYF.

The V call is TRBV19, the J call TRBJ2-1, with 10 bases that match TRBD2. V was clipped by 5 bases and J by 5 bases; unmatched bases: 6. The CDR3 spans 15 residues. From germline, CDR1 is LNHDA and CDR2 SQIVND (reference sequence). The CDR3 DNA sequence: TGTGCCAGTAGTGCCCTAGCGGGAGCGAACAATGAGCAGTTCTTC. Translated, it gives CASSALAGANNEQFF.

V is TRBV29-1 and J is TRBJ2-3, with D perhaps matching TRBD1 or TRBD2 (5 bases each). CDR1 and CDR2 (germline): SQVTM, ANQGSEA. V was clipped by 8 bases and J by 6 bases, with 27 bases between them. The CDR3 loop spans 16 amino acids. CDR3 region: CSSPPGQTIRQDTQYF. CDR3 nucleotide sequence: TGCAGCTCACCTCCGGGGCAGACGATTAGACAGGATACGCAGTATTTT.

V is TRBV7-2 and J is TRBJ1-1; 8 nucleotides agree with TRBD1. The CDR3 is 15 amino acids. V shed 0 bases and J 2 bases; nucleotides not matched to a gene: 2. Germline-derived CDR1 and CDR2 are SGHTA and FQGNSA. Written as DNA, the CDR3 is TGTGCCAGCAGCTTAGCACAGGGGGTTAACACTGAAGCTTTCTTT. This translates into CASSLAQGVNTEAFF.

The chain couples TRBV10-3 to TRBJ2-3, with 10 bases identical to TRBD2. The CDR3 length is 14 residues. The germline V gene encodes CDR1 ENHRY and CDR2 SYGVKD. The V segment lost 8 bases and the J segment 5 bases; nucleotides outside the gene matches: 7. CDR3 in DNA: TGTGCCATCGACACTAGCGGGACTGGAGATACGCAGTATTTT. It yields the protein CAIDTSGTGDTQYF.

V gene TRBV7-2 combines with J gene TRBJ1-5; D is ambiguous. From germline, CDR1 is SGHTA and CDR2 FQGNSA. Trimming shortened V by 1 base and J by 7 bases, and 11 bases separated the two germline ends. The CDR3 covers 14 residues. DNA of the CDR3: TGTGCCAGCAGCTTAGATGAGGGCTGGCAGCCCCAGCATTTT. Protein: CASSLDEGWQPQHF.

The sample holds one count of this clone. The CDR3 bases are TGTGCCAGTGCTCGTGGGGTACACTATGGCTACACCTTC. As protein: CASARGVHYGYTF. This rearrangement joins TRBV27 to TRBJ1-2; no reliable D call. Germline-derived CDR1 and CDR2 are MNHEY and SMNVEV (reference sequence). Trimming pared 9 bases from V and 3 bases from J, leaving 14 bases between. The CDR3 is made up of 13 amino acids.

The chain is built from TRBV9 and TRBJ2-3, with D possibly TRBD1 on 6 matching bases. This CDR3 has 17 amino acids. V was clipped by 0 bases and J by 1 base, with 15 bases between them. Germline V gene sequence: CDR1 SGDLS, CDR2 YYNGEE. The CDR3 nucleotides are TGTGCCAGCAGCGTAGAGGGGGTAGGGCGGGGCACAGATACGCAGTATTTT. Its protein product is CASSVEGVGRGTDTQYF.

V and J are TRBV7-9 and TRBJ1-2; 12 nucleotides agree with TRBD1. The CDR3 length is 15 residues. The germline V gene encodes CDR1 SEHNR and CDR2 FQNEAQ (reference sequence). V lost 5 bases and J lost 7; bases outside the gene matches: 8. The CDR3 sequence: CASSQTGTGGGGYTF. The DNA of the CDR3 is TGTGCCAGCAGCCAGACCGGGACAGGGGGCGGTGGCTACACCTTC.

The rearrangement links TRBV6-5 to TRBJ1-1; 11 nucleotides line up with TRBD1. The CDR3 is 16 residues long. Germline V gene sequence: CDR1 MNHEY, CDR2 SVGAGI. With 2 bases clipped from V and 4 bases from J, the junction kept 6 bases outside the gene matches. CDR3 region: CASSYGFGTGGTEAFF. The CDR3, as DNA: TGTGCCAGCAGTTACGGTTTTGGGACAGGGGGCACTGAAGCTTTCTTT.

The CDR3 DNA sequence: TGTGCCAGTAGTATACAAGCGACGCCGTCCTACGAGCAGTACTTC. Translated: CASSIQATPSYEQYF. This chain connects TRBV19 to TRBJ2-7; D remains ambiguous. Per germline, CDR1 LNHDA and CDR2 SQIVND (reference sequence). With 2 bases removed from V and 1 base from J, the gap between germline ends came to 12 bases. This CDR3 comprises 15 residues.

V is TRBV6-4 and J is TRBJ1-1; D may be TRBD1 (6 bases). This CDR3 has 14 amino acids. Germline assignment: CDR1 MRHNA and CDR2 SNTAGT. V was clipped by 6 bases and J by 1 base, with 12 bases between them. The CDR3 here is CASRVDSGNTEAFF. CDR3 nucleotide sequence: TGTGCCAGCAGAGTGGACAGCGGGAACACTGAAGCTTTCTTT.

The V call is TRBV28, the J call TRBJ1-1; TRBD1 might be the D (5 bases). V lost 7 bases and J 4 bases, leaving 16 bases between the germline ends. The CDR3 consists of 14 residues. The germline CDR1 and CDR2 sequences are MDHEN and SYDVKM. CDR3 residues: CASITGGELTEAFF. The CDR3 DNA is TGTGCCAGCATTACGGGGGGGGAGCTCACTGAAGCTTTCTTT. The full variable domain, rest sourced from reference TRBV28 and TRBJ1-1, is DVKVTQSSRYLVKRTGEKVFLECVQDMDHENMFWYRQDPGLGLRLIYFSYDVKMKEKGDIPEGYSVSREKKERFSLILESASTNQTSMYLCASITGGELTEAFFGQGTRLTVV.

The J gene is TRBJ1-2, the V gene TRBV29-1; TRBD1 agrees at 10 bases. The germline V gene has CDR1 SQVTM and CDR2 ANQGSEA. There are 14 residues in the CDR3. Unmatched junction bases numbered 4, after V lost 2 bases and J lost 4 bases. For the CDR3, the DNA is TGCAGCGTTGAAAGGGACAGGGGATCCTATGGCTACACCTTC. Translating it yields CSVERDRGSYGYTF.

The chain couples TRBV29-1 to TRBJ1-1; a weak D match, TRBD1 (6 bases). This CDR3 contains 14 residues. Germline CDR1 is SQVTM and CDR2 is ANQGSEA. Deletions cut 5 bases from V and 5 bases from J, with 18 bases between. CDR3 sequence reads: CSVSIGGAITEAFF. The CDR3, as DNA: TGCAGCGTTTCAATCGGGGGCGCGATTACTGAAGCTTTCTTT.

Here the CDR3 reads CASSRGVGGNQPQHF. CDR3 bases: TGTGCCAGCAGCCGGGGAGTGGGTGGGAATCAGCCCCAGCATTTT. The J gene is TRBJ1-5, the V gene TRBV6-5; D gene ambiguous. V was pared by 6 bases and J by 4 bases, with 16 bases between. The CDR3 extends over 15 amino acids. The V gene's germline CDR1 is MNHEY and CDR2 SVGAGI.

This clone occurred once. V is TRBV5-4 and J is TRBJ2-6; D is undetermined. V shed 0 bases and J shed 4 bases, with 8 bases lying between them. The CDR3 has 15 amino acids. Germline V gene sequence: CDR1 SGHNT, CDR2 YYREEE (reference sequence). DNA for the CDR3: TGTGCCAGCAGCTTGGGACTTCAGGGGGCCAACGTCCTGACTTTC. This sequence encodes CASSLGLQGANVLTF.

The chain carries TRBV21-1 and TRBJ1-3. TRBV21-1 is classified as a pseudogene. The CDR3 is made up of 17 amino acids. Written as DNA, the CDR3 is TGTGCCAGCAGCAAAGTAGGATTGGGGGGACCTGGAAACACCATATATTTT. Encoded protein: CASSKVGLGGPGNTIYF.

The chain couples TRBV5-1 to TRBJ2-1; possible D gene TRBD2, 6 bases. The CDR3 totals 14 residues. V gave up 3 bases and J gave up 6 bases, with 13 bases separating them. Germline V gene lookup returns CDR1 SGHRS and CDR2 YFSETQ. The DNA of the CDR3 is TGCGCCAGCAGCTATAGCGGTACGGTCAATGAGCAGTTCTTC. Encoded protein: CASSYSGTVNEQFF.

The chain carries TRBV11-3 and TRBJ2-1; the D gene is possibly TRBD2 (6 bases). The V end lost 4 bases, the J end lost 2 bases, and 12 bases lay between the germline ends. This CDR3 has 15 amino acids. The germline V gene encodes CDR1 SGHNT and CDR2 YENEEA. CDR3 coding DNA: TGTGCCAGCAGCTCGCACGGGGGTCCCTACAATGAGCAGTTCTTC. This gives the protein CASSSHGGPYNEQFF.